The rows below give T cell receptor beta chains drawn from one sample of a study of blood T cell repertoires in COVID-19. TCRdb's copy holds only in-frame clones and misses some; the assay was immunoSEQ multiplex PCR. Among about 190,000 clones listed, roughly 90% were seen once. The sample taken for sequencing was peripheral blood. All receptors come from a man between 45 and 60 years old with acute or convalescent COVID-19. CDR3s include the opening cysteine and the closing phenylalanine or tryptophan. D genes are given only for firm matches. Some rows have no size entry. The others give once, few or many, or a class for an expanded clone.

clone size: NA
J gene: TRBJ1-1
CDR3 length: 14
D gene: TRBD1
V gene: TRBV5-1
CDR3 DNA: TGCGCCAGCAGCACAGACAGGGAGAACACTGAAGCTTTCTTT
CDR3 protein: CASSTDRENTEAFF

clone size: NA
J gene: TRBJ1-1
CDR3 length: 14
D gene: NA
V gene: TRBV7-9
CDR3 DNA: TGTGCCAGCAGCCTAGGGGCGATAAACACTGAAGCTTTCTTT
CDR3 protein: CASSLGAINTEAFF

clone size: NA
J gene: TRBJ2-3
CDR3 length: 15
D gene: NA
V gene: TRBV6-5
CDR3 DNA: TGTGCCAGCAGTTACTCGGACTCTCAGGCAGATACGCAGTATTTT
CDR3 protein: CASSYSDSQADTQYF

clone size: NA
J gene: TRBJ2-5
CDR3 length: 16
D gene: TRBD2
V gene: TRBV9
CDR3 DNA: TGTGCCAGCAGCCAAGGGCCTAGCGGGGGGGCGGAGACCCAGTACTTC
CDR3 protein: CASSQGPSGGAETQYF

clone size: many
J gene: TRBJ1-4
CDR3 length: 16
D gene: TRBD1
V gene: TRBV28
CDR3 DNA: TGTGCCAGTTCGACAGGGCCGGGCCTTTTAAATGAAAAACTGTTTTTT
CDR3 protein: CASSTGPGLLNEKLFF

clone size: NA
J gene: TRBJ2-5
CDR3 length: 14
D gene: NA
V gene: TRBV24-1
CDR3 DNA: TGTGCCACCAGTGACCCTACAGGGCTTGAGACCCAGTACTTC
CDR3 protein: CATSDPTGLETQYF

clone size: NA
J gene: TRBJ1-1
CDR3 length: 16
D gene: NA
V gene: TRBV18
CDR3 DNA: TGTGCCAGCTCACCATGGACAGCACTCCTGAACACTGAAGCTTTCTTT
CDR3 protein: CASSPWTALLNTEAFF

clone size: NA
J gene: TRBJ2-5
CDR3 length: 15
D gene: TRBD2
V gene: TRBV5-5
CDR3 DNA: TGTGCCAGCAGCTTGCCTAGCGGGAGTAGGGAGACCCAGTACTTC
CDR3 protein: CASSLPSGSRETQYF

clone size: NA
J gene: TRBJ2-2
CDR3 length: 16
D gene: TRBD1
V gene: TRBV10-3
CDR3 DNA: TGTGCCATCAGTGGGGGACGACAGGGGGACACCGGGGAGCTGTTTTTT
CDR3 protein: CAISGGRQGDTGELFF

clone size: NA
J gene: TRBJ2-5
CDR3 length: 16
D gene: NA
V gene: TRBV14
CDR3 DNA: TGTGCCAGCAGTCGGGAGGTCGGGACAGGCGAAGAGACCCAGTACTTC
CDR3 protein: CASSREVGTGEETQYF

clone size: NA
J gene: TRBJ2-7
CDR3 length: 16
D gene: TRBD2
V gene: TRBV28
CDR3 DNA: TGTGCCAGCATCCCTGCTAGCGGGAGCTCCTCCTACGAGCAGTACTTC
CDR3 protein: CASIPASGSSSYEQYF

clone size: NA
J gene: TRBJ2-2
CDR3 length: 17
D gene: NA
V gene: TRBV27
CDR3 DNA: TGTGCCAGCAGTTTAAGACCCCAGGGGCAGAACACCGGGGAGCTGTTTTTT
CDR3 protein: CASSLRPQGQNTGELFF

clone size: NA
J gene: TRBJ1-2
CDR3 length: 15
D gene: TRBD1
V gene: TRBV5-4
CDR3 DNA: TGTGCCAGCAGCTTGTTGGGACAGGGCTTTTCAGGCTACACCTTC
CDR3 protein: CASSLLGQGFSGYTF

clone size: NA
J gene: TRBJ1-1
CDR3 length: 13
D gene: NA
V gene: TRBV12-3/TRBV12-4
CDR3 DNA: TGTGCCAGCAGTCGGGATGGACAGCTCGAAGCTTTCTTT
CDR3 protein: CASSRDGQLEAFF

clone size: NA
J gene: TRBJ1-1
CDR3 length: 14
D gene: NA
V gene: TRBV3-1/TRBV3-2
CDR3 DNA: TGTGCCAGCAGCCCCTCGGACAGGAACACTGAAGCTTTCTTT
CDR3 protein: CASSPSDRNTEAFF

clone size: NA
J gene: TRBJ1-4
CDR3 length: 17
D gene: TRBD1
V gene: TRBV4-2
CDR3 DNA: TGTGCCAGCAGAAGACCGGGACAGGATGCAACTAATGAAAAACTGTTTTTT
CDR3 protein: CASRRPGQDATNEKLFF

clone size: NA
J gene: TRBJ2-7
CDR3 length: 16
D gene: TRBD1
V gene: TRBV5-1
CDR3 DNA: TGCGCCAGCAGCTTGGTGGGGACAGTACCTTCCTACGAGCAGTACTTC
CDR3 protein: CASSLVGTVPSYEQYF

clone size: NA
J gene: TRBJ1-6
CDR3 length: 17
D gene: NA
V gene: TRBV25-1
CDR3 DNA: TGTGCCAGCAGTGGCTCTGGGGCAGGGGCCTATAATTCACCCCTCCACTTT
CDR3 protein: CASSGSGAGAYNSPLHF

clone size: few
J gene: TRBJ2-5
CDR3 length: 13
D gene: TRBD1
V gene: TRBV28
CDR3 DNA: TGTGCCAGCAGGCTGGGACAGCAAGAGACCCAGTACTTC
CDR3 protein: CASRLGQQETQYF

clone size: NA
J gene: TRBJ1-2
CDR3 length: 14
D gene: TRBD1
V gene: TRBV10-3
CDR3 DNA: TGTGCCATCAGTTCGGACAGGGGAAACTATGGCTACACCTTC
CDR3 protein: CAISSDRGNYGYTF

clone size: once
J gene: TRBJ1-2
CDR3 length: 11
D gene: NA
V gene: TRBV28
CDR3 DNA: TGTGCCAGCAGCGGGGTCTCTGGCTACACCTTC
CDR3 protein: CASSGVSGYTF

clone size: NA
J gene: TRBJ2-1
CDR3 length: 13
D gene: NA
V gene: TRBV7-2
CDR3 DNA: TGTGCCAGCGGGGGGAGCTCCTACAATGAGCAGTTCTTC
CDR3 protein: CASGGSSYNEQFF

clone size: NA
J gene: TRBJ1-2
CDR3 length: 14
D gene: NA
V gene: TRBV2
CDR3 DNA: TGTGCCAGCTCGGGACTCCTCAGTGACTATGGCTACACCTTC
CDR3 protein: CASSGLLSDYGYTF

clone size: once
J gene: TRBJ2-3
CDR3 length: 15
D gene: TRBD2
V gene: TRBV7-2
CDR3 DNA: TGTGCCAGCACCCCCCTAGCGGGGGGGTTTAATCCGCAGTATTTT
CDR3 protein: CASTPLAGGFNPQYF

clone size: NA
J gene: TRBJ1-4
CDR3 length: 18
D gene: NA
V gene: TRBV28
CDR3 DNA: TGTGCCAGCGGATGGAGGATGTACGGGCCAGTAACTAATGAAAAACTGTTTTTT
CDR3 protein: CASGWRMYGPVTNEKLFF

clone size: NA
J gene: TRBJ1-2
CDR3 length: 13
D gene: TRBD1
V gene: TRBV19
CDR3 DNA: TGTGCCAGTCGCGCAGGGGGCTCGAAAGGCTACACCTTC
CDR3 protein: CASRAGGSKGYTF

clone size: once
J gene: TRBJ2-7
CDR3 length: 14
D gene: TRBD1
V gene: TRBV28
CDR3 DNA: TGTGCCAGCAGTAGGACAGGAATTTCCTACGAGCAGTACTTC
CDR3 protein: CASSRTGISYEQYF

clone size: NA
J gene: TRBJ2-5
CDR3 length: 13
D gene: NA
V gene: TRBV4-3
CDR3 DNA: TGCGCCAGCAGCCAAGACTACCATGAGACCCAGTACTTC
CDR3 protein: CASSQDYHETQYF

clone size: NA
J gene: TRBJ2-3
CDR3 length: 15
D gene: NA
V gene: TRBV19
CDR3 DNA: TGTGCCAGTAGGGTCACAGGCTCCCTCACAGATACGCAGTATTTT
CDR3 protein: CASRVTGSLTDTQYF

clone size: NA
J gene: TRBJ2-7
CDR3 length: 13
D gene: NA
V gene: TRBV30
CDR3 DNA: TGTGCCTTCGGGAGGGGAGGGGGCTCGGAGCAGTACTTC
CDR3 protein: CAFGRGGGSEQYF

clone size: once
J gene: TRBJ1-1
CDR3 length: 14
D gene: NA
V gene: TRBV28
CDR3 DNA: TGTGCCAGCAGTTTGCCTCAGGGTAGCACTGAAGCTTTCTTT
CDR3 protein: CASSLPQGSTEAFF

clone size: NA
J gene: TRBJ2-5
CDR3 length: 16
D gene: TRBD1
V gene: TRBV7-3
CDR3 DNA: TGTGCCAGCAGCTTAACGGGGACAGGGGTTTACGAGACCCAGTACTTC
CDR3 protein: CASSLTGTGVYETQYF

clone size: NA
J gene: TRBJ2-1
CDR3 length: 17
D gene: TRBD1
V gene: TRBV5-1
CDR3 DNA: TGCGCCAGCAGCTTGGAAAGGACAGGGACCTACAAGAATGAGCAGTTCTTC
CDR3 protein: CASSLERTGTYKNEQFF

clone size: NA
J gene: TRBJ2-7
CDR3 length: 14
D gene: NA
V gene: TRBV28
CDR3 DNA: TGTGCCAGCTCCCCCGGAGACAGAGCCTACGAGCAGTACTTC
CDR3 protein: CASSPGDRAYEQYF

clone size: NA
J gene: TRBJ1-1
CDR3 length: 11
D gene: NA
V gene: TRBV29-1
CDR3 DNA: TGCAGCGTTACTGGTGTGACTGAAGCTTTCTTT
CDR3 protein: CSVTGVTEAFF

clone size: NA
J gene: TRBJ1-2
CDR3 length: 14
D gene: NA
V gene: TRBV7-2
CDR3 DNA: TGTGCCAGCAGCTCTTCTTGGGCCAACTATGGCTACACCTTC
CDR3 protein: CASSSSWANYGYTF

clone size: NA
J gene: TRBJ1-2
CDR3 length: 15
D gene: TRBD1
V gene: TRBV27
CDR3 DNA: TGTGCCAGCAGCCTACAGGGGTTTTCGAACTATGGCTACACCTTC
CDR3 protein: CASSLQGFSNYGYTF

clone size: once
J gene: TRBJ1-6
CDR3 length: 15
D gene: NA
V gene: TRBV6-1
CDR3 DNA: TGTGCCAGCAGCCGGGTGGAGGTGGACAATTCACCCCTCCACTTT
CDR3 protein: CASSRVEVDNSPLHF

clone size: NA
J gene: TRBJ1-1
CDR3 length: 15
D gene: NA
V gene: TRBV18
CDR3 DNA: TGTGCCAGCTCCCTAACTAGTGGGGTGGGCACTGAAGCTTTCTTT
CDR3 protein: CASSLTSGVGTEAFF

clone size: NA
J gene: TRBJ1-5
CDR3 length: 15
D gene: NA
V gene: TRBV7-2
CDR3 DNA: TGTGCCAGCAGCTCCTTTCACAGGGTGAATCAGCCCCAGCATTTT
CDR3 protein: CASSSFHRVNQPQHF

clone size: NA
J gene: TRBJ2-2
CDR3 length: 16
D gene: TRBD2
V gene: TRBV11-2
CDR3 DNA: TGTGCCAGCAGCTTGGCGGGAGCTGCGAACACCGGGGAGCTGTTTTTT
CDR3 protein: CASSLAGAANTGELFF

clone size: NA
J gene: TRBJ2-1
CDR3 length: 16
D gene: TRBD2
V gene: TRBV4-2
CDR3 DNA: TGTGCCAGCAGCCAAGATTGGGGGGGACCCTCCAATGAGCAGTTCTTC
CDR3 protein: CASSQDWGGPSNEQFF

clone size: NA
J gene: TRBJ1-2
CDR3 length: 15
D gene: TRBD1
V gene: TRBV6-2/TRBV6-3
CDR3 DNA: TGTGCCAGCAGTTACTCCGGGACAGCGCCCTATGGCTACACCTTC
CDR3 protein: CASSYSGTAPYGYTF

clone size: NA
J gene: TRBJ2-3
CDR3 length: 13
D gene: NA
V gene: TRBV9
CDR3 DNA: TGTGCCAGCACCCCGGACATTTCAGATACGCAGTATTTT
CDR3 protein: CASTPDISDTQYF

clone size: NA
J gene: TRBJ2-1
CDR3 length: 15
D gene: TRBD1
V gene: TRBV6-5
CDR3 DNA: TGTGCCAGCAGCCCCGGGACAGCCTACTACAATGAGCAGTTCTTC
CDR3 protein: CASSPGTAYYNEQFF

clone size: NA
J gene: TRBJ1-1
CDR3 length: 15
D gene: NA
V gene: TRBV18
CDR3 DNA: TGTGCCAGCTCACCAATGCGGGATATGTACACTGAAGCTTTCTTT
CDR3 protein: CASSPMRDMYTEAFF

clone size: NA
J gene: TRBJ1-5
CDR3 length: 15
D gene: NA
V gene: TRBV28
CDR3 DNA: TGTGCCAGCAGTTTAGGTGCGGGTCGCAATCAGCCCCAGCATTTT
CDR3 protein: CASSLGAGRNQPQHF

clone size: few
J gene: TRBJ1-4
CDR3 length: 17
D gene: NA
V gene: TRBV2
CDR3 DNA: TGTGCCAGCAGTTCCTTCGGGGGGCGCGTAACTAATGAAAAACTGTTTTTT
CDR3 protein: CASSSFGGRVTNEKLFF

clone size: NA
J gene: TRBJ1-2
CDR3 length: 15
D gene: TRBD1
V gene: TRBV28
CDR3 DNA: TGTGCCAGCACCTCCGGGGACAGGGGGAGAGTTGGCTACACCTTC
CDR3 protein: CASTSGDRGRVGYTF

clone size: NA
J gene: TRBJ1-5
CDR3 length: 14
D gene: NA
V gene: TRBV30
CDR3 DNA: TGTGCCTGGAGTGTGGGGCAGGGTGGCCAGCCCCAGCATTTT
CDR3 protein: CAWSVGQGGQPQHF

clone size: once
J gene: TRBJ1-2
CDR3 length: 14
D gene: NA
V gene: TRBV5-1
CDR3 DNA: TGCGCCAGCAGCTTGGGGTCAGGGGTCTATGGCTACACCTTC
CDR3 protein: CASSLGSGVYGYTF

clone size: NA
J gene: TRBJ2-1
CDR3 length: 15
D gene: TRBD2
V gene: TRBV30
CDR3 DNA: TGTGCCTGGAGTCGGGCGGGAGGGGGGTTGAATGAGCAGTTCTTC
CDR3 protein: CAWSRAGGGLNEQFF

clone size: NA
J gene: TRBJ1-6
CDR3 length: 12
D gene: NA
V gene: TRBV7-2
CDR3 DNA: TGTGCCTGCGGCCCGATGATTTCACCCCTCCACTTT
CDR3 protein: CACGPMISPLHF

clone size: NA
J gene: TRBJ1-5
CDR3 length: 14
D gene: NA
V gene: TRBV28
CDR3 DNA: TGTGCCAGCAGTTTCTTCAAGCGCAATCAGCCCCAGCATTTT
CDR3 protein: CASSFFKRNQPQHF

clone size: NA
J gene: TRBJ2-5
CDR3 length: 15
D gene: TRBD2
V gene: TRBV4-3
CDR3 DNA: TGCGCCAGCAGCCAAGGACTAGCGGCCCAAGAGACCCAGTACTTC
CDR3 protein: CASSQGLAAQETQYF

clone size: once
J gene: TRBJ2-3
CDR3 length: 15
D gene: TRBD2
V gene: TRBV18
CDR3 DNA: TGTGCCAGCTCACCTACTGCGGGGGGAACAGATACGCAGTATTTT
CDR3 protein: CASSPTAGGTDTQYF

clone size: NA
J gene: TRBJ2-3
CDR3 length: 15
D gene: TRBD2
V gene: TRBV6-5
CDR3 DNA: TGTGCCAGCAAACGGCTAGCGGGGGTCACAGATACGCAGTATTTT
CDR3 protein: CASKRLAGVTDTQYF

clone size: NA
J gene: TRBJ1-3
CDR3 length: 16
D gene: NA
V gene: TRBV9
CDR3 DNA: TGTGCCAGCAGCGTAATGGGGCCGTTCTCTGGAAACACCATATATTTT
CDR3 protein: CASSVMGPFSGNTIYF

clone size: NA
J gene: TRBJ2-6
CDR3 length: 17
D gene: TRBD1
V gene: TRBV5-1
CDR3 DNA: TGCGCCAGCGCGGAAGGACAGGGGGCTCCTGGGGCCAACGTCCTGACTTTC
CDR3 protein: CASAEGQGAPGANVLTF